This is a list of T cell receptor beta chains from one sample in a study of cytomegalovirus exposure and HLA in healthy donors. Sequenced by immunoSEQ multiplex PCR; TCRdb stores in-frame clones only, minus some. The table records fewer than 200,000 clones, approximately 78% of them present only once. The sequenced sample consisted of PBMCs. These receptors came from a woman between 18 and 29 years old in good health and CMV-seronegative. Each CDR3 is given with its conserved first and last residue. D genes are given only for firm matches. Not all rows give a size; the values are once, few, many and, for expanded clones, a class.

clone_size,d_call,v_call,j_call,cdr3_aa,cdr3_nt
once,TRBD2,TRBV25-1,TRBJ2-1,CASSASGNEQFF,TGTGCCAGCAGTGCTAGCGGCAATGAGCAGTTCTTC
-,-,TRBV4-1,TRBJ2-5,CASSQAPGRMRETQYF,TGCGCCAGCAGCCAAGCTCCAGGTCGGATGAGAGAGACCCAGTACTTC
-,TRBD2,TRBV7-2,TRBJ2-7,CASSLEGTSGAYEQYF,TGTGCCAGCAGCTTAGAGGGGACTAGCGGAGCCTACGAGCAGTACTTC
-,-,TRBV21-1,TRBJ2-1,CASSKDRIYHNEQFF,TGTGCCAGCAGCAAGGACAGAATATACCACAATGAGCAGTTCTTC
-,TRBD1,TRBV30,TRBJ1-4,CAWSVSRDRTNEKLFF,TGTGCCTGGAGTGTAAGCCGGGACAGAACTAATGAAAAACTGTTTTTT
-,-,TRBV6-6,TRBJ2-2,CASLDGPNTGELFF,TGTGCCAGCTTGGATGGGCCCAACACCGGGGAGCTGTTTTTT
-,TRBD2,TRBV5-4,TRBJ2-1,CASSLARSVGGRALNEQFF,TGTGCCAGCAGCTTGGCCCGCTCGGTAGGCGGGAGGGCCCTCAATGAGCAGTTCTTC
-,-,TRBV4-1,TRBJ2-2,CASSHPDTGELFF,TGCGCCAGCAGCCATCCTGACACCGGGGAGCTGTTTTTT
few,-,TRBV7-2,TRBJ2-7,CASSLVQRYEQYF,TGTGCCAGCAGCTTAGTCCAGCGCTACGAGCAGTACTTC
-,-,TRBV30,TRBJ1-2,CAWSVLGGLRGYTF,TGTGCCTGGAGTGTATTGGGTGGGCTGCGTGGCTACACCTTC
few,-,TRBV6-6,TRBJ1-2,CASSYEQEYGYTF,TGTGCCAGCAGTTATGAACAGGAGTATGGCTACACCTTC
-,-,TRBV7-2,TRBJ2-3,CASSDRGGDTQYF,TGTGCCAGCAGCGACCGAGGAGGGGATACGCAGTATTTT
-,TRBD1,TRBV2,TRBJ1-1,CASSENSGGRGNTEAFF,TGTGCCAGCAGTGAAAACTCAGGGGGCCGGGGGAACACTGAAGCTTTCTTT
-,TRBD2,TRBV2,TRBJ2-7,CASSESDSPGTRTYEQYF,TGTGCCAGCAGTGAATCAGACAGTCCCGGGACTAGGACCTACGAGCAGTACTTC
once,-,TRBV7-8,TRBJ2-5,CASSAQLARRETQYF,TGTGCCAGCAGCGCCCAACTAGCACGACGAGAGACCCAGTACTTC
few,-,TRBV6-6,TRBJ2-7,CASSLPGGEQYF,TGTGCCAGCAGCTTGCCCGGAGGAGAGCAGTACTTC
few,-,TRBV5-5,TRBJ2-1,CASSLKGDEQFF,TGTGCCAGCAGCCTAAAAGGGGATGAGCAGTTCTTC
-,-,TRBV19,TRBJ1-2,CASLPSRQGNYGYTF,TGTGCCAGCCTCCCCTCCAGGCAGGGTAACTATGGCTACACCTTC
-,TRBD1,TRBV5-8,TRBJ1-5,CASSLDSGGGDQPQHF,TGTGCCAGCAGCTTGGATTCAGGGGGCGGGGATCAGCCCCAGCATTTT
-,TRBD2,TRBV28,TRBJ2-1,CASRLSAWGGYNEQFF,TGTGCCAGCAGACTTAGCGCCTGGGGGGGGTACAATGAGCAGTTCTTC
-,-,TRBV7-9,TRBJ2-6,CASSPSIQGANVLTF,TGTGCCAGCAGCCCAAGTATTCAGGGGGCCAACGTCCTGACTTTC
-,-,TRBV7-9,TRBJ2-5,CASSFDFRGRQETQYF,TGTGCCAGCAGCTTCGATTTCAGGGGACGCCAAGAGACCCAGTACTTC
-,-,TRBV7-2,TRBJ1-4,CASSRGHNEKLFF,TGTGCCAGCAGCCGAGGACATAATGAAAAACTGTTTTTT
-,-,TRBV7-2,TRBJ2-1,CASSVDSYNEQFF,TGTGCCAGCAGCGTGGACAGCTACAATGAGCAGTTCTTC
-,TRBD2,TRBV7-9,TRBJ2-4,CASSFGTSVENIQYF,TGTGCCAGCAGCTTTGGGACTAGCGTTGAAAACATTCAGTACTTC
-,TRBD1,TRBV2,TRBJ1-2,CASLDRGVYGYTF,TGTGCCAGTCTTGACAGGGGGGTCTATGGCTACACCTTC
-,-,TRBV7-2,TRBJ1-2,CASSLESGGGYTF,TGTGCCAGCAGCTTAGAATCCGGGGGTGGCTACACCTTC
-,-,TRBV7-9,TRBJ1-1,CASSPAGGTEAFF,TGTGCCAGCAGCCCAGCGGGGGGCACTGAAGCTTTCTTT
-,-,TRBV28,TRBJ2-7,CASSSPPRVSSYEQYF,TGTGCCAGCAGCTCCCCCCCTCGGGTGAGCTCCTACGAGCAGTACTTC
-,-,TRBV29-1,TRBJ2-5,CSGVRTEETQYF,TGCAGCGGGGTCCGGACAGAAGAGACCCAGTACTTC
few,-,TRBV7-2,TRBJ2-1,CASSQSGSSYNEQFF,TGTGCCAGCAGTCAGAGCGGCAGCTCCTACAATGAGCAGTTCTTC
-,-,TRBV15,TRBJ1-2,CATSRDTAQSYTF,TGTGCCACCAGCAGAGATACCGCCCAGTCCTACACCTTC
-,TRBD2,TRBV7-2,TRBJ2-7,CASRPPGQGTSGRSYEQYF,TGTGCCAGCCGTCCACCGGGACAGGGCACTAGCGGGAGGTCCTACGAGCAGTACTTC
-,TRBD2,TRBV27,TRBJ2-1,CASSLSEAGGHNEQFF,TGTGCCAGCAGTTTAAGCGAAGCGGGAGGGCACAATGAGCAGTTCTTC
-,-,TRBV13,TRBJ2-3,CASSLAGDEGTDTQYF,TGTGCCAGCAGCTTAGCGGGGGATGAGGGCACAGATACGCAGTATTTT